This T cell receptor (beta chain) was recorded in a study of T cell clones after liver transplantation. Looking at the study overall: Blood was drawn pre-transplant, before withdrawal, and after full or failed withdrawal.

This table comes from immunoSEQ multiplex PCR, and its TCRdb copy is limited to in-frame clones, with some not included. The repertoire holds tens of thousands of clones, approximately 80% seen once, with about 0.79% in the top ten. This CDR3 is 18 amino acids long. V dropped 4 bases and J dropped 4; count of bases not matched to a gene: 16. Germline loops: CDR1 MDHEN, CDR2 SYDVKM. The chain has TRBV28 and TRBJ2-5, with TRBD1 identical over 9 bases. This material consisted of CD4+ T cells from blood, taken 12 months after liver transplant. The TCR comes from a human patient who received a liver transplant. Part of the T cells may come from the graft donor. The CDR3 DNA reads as TGTGCCAGCAGTTCTTATTGGGACCCGACAGGGGGGTCAGAGACCCAGTACTTC. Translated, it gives CASSSYWDPTGGSETQYF. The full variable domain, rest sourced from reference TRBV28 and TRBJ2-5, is DVKVTQSSRYLVKRTGEKVFLECVQDMDHENMFWYRQDPGLGLRLIYFSYDVKMKEKGDIPEGYSVSREKKERFSLILESASTNQTSMYLCASSSYWDPTGGSETQYFGPGTRLLVL.